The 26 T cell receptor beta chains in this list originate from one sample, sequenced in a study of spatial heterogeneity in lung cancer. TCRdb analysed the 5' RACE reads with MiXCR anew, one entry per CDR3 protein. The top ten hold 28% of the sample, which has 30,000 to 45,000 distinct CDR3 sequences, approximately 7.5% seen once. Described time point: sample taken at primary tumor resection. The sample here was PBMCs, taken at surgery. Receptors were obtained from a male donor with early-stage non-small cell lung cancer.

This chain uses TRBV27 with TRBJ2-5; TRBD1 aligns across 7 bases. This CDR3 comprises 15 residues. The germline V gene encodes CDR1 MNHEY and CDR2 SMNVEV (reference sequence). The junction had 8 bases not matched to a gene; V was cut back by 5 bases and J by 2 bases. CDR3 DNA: TGTGCCAGCAGTCAATCCCGACAGGGACAAGAGACCCAGTACTTC. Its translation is CASSQSRQGQETQYF.

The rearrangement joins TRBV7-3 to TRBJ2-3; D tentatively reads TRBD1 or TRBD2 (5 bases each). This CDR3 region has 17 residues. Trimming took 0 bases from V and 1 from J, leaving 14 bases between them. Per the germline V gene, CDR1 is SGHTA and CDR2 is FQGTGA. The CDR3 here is CASSLTWGSEGTDTQYF. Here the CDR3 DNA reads TGTGCCAGCAGCTTAACGTGGGGGAGCGAGGGCACAGATACGCAGTATTTT. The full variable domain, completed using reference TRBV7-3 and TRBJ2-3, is GAGVSQTPSNKVTEKGKYVELRCDPISGHTALYWYRQSLGQGPEFLIYFQGTGAADDSGLPNDRFFAVRPEGSVSTLKIQRTERGDSAVYLCASSLTWGSEGTDTQYFGPGTRLTVL.

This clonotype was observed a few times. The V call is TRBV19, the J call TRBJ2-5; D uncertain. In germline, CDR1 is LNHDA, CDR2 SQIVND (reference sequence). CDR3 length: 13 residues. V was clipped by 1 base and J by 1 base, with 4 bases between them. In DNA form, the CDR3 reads TGTGCCAGTAGTATAGGACTCCAAGAGACCCAGTACTTC. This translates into CASSIGLQETQYF.

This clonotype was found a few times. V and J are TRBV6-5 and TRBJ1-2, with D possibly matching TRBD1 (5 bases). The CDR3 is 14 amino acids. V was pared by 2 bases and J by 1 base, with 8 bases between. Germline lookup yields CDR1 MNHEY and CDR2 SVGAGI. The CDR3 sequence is CASSYGGRNYGYTF. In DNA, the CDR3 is TGTGCCAGCAGTTACGGGGGTCGTAACTATGGCTACACCTTC.

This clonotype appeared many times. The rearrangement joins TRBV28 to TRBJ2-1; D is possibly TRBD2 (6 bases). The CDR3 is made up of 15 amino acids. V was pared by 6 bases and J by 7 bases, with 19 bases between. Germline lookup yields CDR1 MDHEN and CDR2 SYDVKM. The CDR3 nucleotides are TGTGCCAGCAGCCCTACGGGAGCCCACGGGAATGAGCAGTTCTTC. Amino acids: CASSPTGAHGNEQFF.

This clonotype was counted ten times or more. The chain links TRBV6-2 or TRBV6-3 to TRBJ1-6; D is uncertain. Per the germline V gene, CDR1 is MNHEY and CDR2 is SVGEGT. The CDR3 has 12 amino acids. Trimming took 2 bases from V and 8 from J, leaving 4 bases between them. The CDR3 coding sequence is TGTGCCAGCAGTTACGGGTATTCACCCCTCCACTTT. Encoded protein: CASSYGYSPLHF.

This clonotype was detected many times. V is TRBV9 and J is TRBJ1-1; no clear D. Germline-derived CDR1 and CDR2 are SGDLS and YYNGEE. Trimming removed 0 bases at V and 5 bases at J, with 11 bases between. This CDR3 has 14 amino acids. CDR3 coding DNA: TGTGCCAGCAGCGTAGGTGAGTTAGGAACTGAAGCTTTCTTT. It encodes CASSVGELGTEAFF.

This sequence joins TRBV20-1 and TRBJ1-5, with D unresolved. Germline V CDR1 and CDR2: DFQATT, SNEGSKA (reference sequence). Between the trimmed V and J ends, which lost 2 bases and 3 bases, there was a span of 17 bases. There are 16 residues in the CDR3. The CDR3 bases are TGCAGTGCTAGACCCCCGGTGGCACGGAACAATCAGCCCCAGCATTTT. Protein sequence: CSARPPVARNNQPQHF.

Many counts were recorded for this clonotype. Written as DNA, the CDR3 is TGTGCCAGCTCACCAATGCAGGGCTCTAACACCGGGGAGCTGTTTTTT. This sequence encodes CASSPMQGSNTGELFF. The chain employs TRBV18 and TRBJ2-2, with a possible D match to TRBD1 (5 bases). V lost 2 bases and J lost 2, with 12 bases in between. The length of the CDR3 is 16 residues. The germline CDR1 and CDR2 sequences are KGHSH and LQKENI.

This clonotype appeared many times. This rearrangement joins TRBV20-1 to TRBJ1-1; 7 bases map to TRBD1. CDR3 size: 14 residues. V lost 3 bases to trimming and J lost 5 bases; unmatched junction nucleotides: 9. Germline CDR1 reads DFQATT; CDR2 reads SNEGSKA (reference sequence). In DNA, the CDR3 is TGCAGTGCTAGCTACTTACAGGGGACTACTGAAGCTTTCTTT. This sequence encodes CSASYLQGTTEAFF.

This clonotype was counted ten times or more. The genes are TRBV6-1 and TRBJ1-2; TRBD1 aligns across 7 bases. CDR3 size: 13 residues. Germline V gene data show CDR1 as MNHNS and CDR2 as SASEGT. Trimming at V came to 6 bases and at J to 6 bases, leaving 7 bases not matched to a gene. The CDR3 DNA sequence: TGTGCCAGCAGGCGTGGACAGGCTCATGGCTACACCTTC. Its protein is CASRRGQAHGYTF.

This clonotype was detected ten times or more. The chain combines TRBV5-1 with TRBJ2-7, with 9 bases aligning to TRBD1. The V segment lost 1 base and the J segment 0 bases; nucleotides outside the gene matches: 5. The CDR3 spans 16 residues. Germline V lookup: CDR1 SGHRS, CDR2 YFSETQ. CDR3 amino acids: CASSLTGGLSSYEQYV. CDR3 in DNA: TGCGCCAGCAGCTTGACAGGGGGCCTAAGCTCCTACGAGCAGTACGTC.

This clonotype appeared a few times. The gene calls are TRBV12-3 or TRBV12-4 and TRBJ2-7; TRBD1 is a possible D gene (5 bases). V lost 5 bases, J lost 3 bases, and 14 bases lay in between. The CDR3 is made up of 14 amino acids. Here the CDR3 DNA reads TGTGCCAGCAGTCCCCCAGTGGGGCGCTACGAGCAGTACTTC. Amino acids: CASSPPVGRYEQYF.

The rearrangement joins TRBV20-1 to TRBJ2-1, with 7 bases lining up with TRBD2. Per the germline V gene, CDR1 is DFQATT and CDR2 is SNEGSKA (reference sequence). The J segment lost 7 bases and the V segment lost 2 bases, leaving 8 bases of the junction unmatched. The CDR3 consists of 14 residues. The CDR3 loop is CSARPGLVQNEQFF. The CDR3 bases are TGCAGTGCTAGACCCGGACTAGTACAAAATGAGCAGTTCTTC.

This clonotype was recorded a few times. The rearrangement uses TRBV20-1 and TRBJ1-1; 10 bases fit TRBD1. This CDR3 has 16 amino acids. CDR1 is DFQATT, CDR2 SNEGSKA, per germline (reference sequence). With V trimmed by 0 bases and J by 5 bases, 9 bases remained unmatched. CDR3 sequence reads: CSARDGGQGFPTEAFF. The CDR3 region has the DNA TGCAGTGCTAGAGATGGGGGACAGGGGTTTCCTACTGAAGCTTTCTTT.

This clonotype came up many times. CDR3 nucleotides: TGCAGCGGCGAACGGGGTGGGTCCTACAATGAGCAGTTCTTC. Amino acid sequence: CSGERGGSYNEQFF. The chain combines TRBV29-1 with TRBJ2-1; D perhaps matches TRBD2 (5 bases). The CDR3 has 14 residues. Trimming stripped 7 bases from V and 1 base from J, with 14 bases between. Germline V CDR1 and CDR2: SQVTM, ANQGSEA.

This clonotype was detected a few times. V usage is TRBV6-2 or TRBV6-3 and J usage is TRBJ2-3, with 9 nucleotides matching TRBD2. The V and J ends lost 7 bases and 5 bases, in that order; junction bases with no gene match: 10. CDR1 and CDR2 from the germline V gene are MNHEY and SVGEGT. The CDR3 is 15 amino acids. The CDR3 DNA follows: TGTGCCAGCATCAAGGGGACTAGCCTCCAAGATACGCAGTATTTT. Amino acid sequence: CASIKGTSLQDTQYF.

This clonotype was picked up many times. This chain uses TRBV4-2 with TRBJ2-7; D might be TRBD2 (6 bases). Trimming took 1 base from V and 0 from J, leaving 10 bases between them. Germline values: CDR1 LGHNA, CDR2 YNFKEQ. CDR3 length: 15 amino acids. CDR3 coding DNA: TGTGCCAGCAGCCAAGTAGCGGCCAGCTCCTACGAGCAGTACGTC. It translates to CASSQVAASSYEQYV.

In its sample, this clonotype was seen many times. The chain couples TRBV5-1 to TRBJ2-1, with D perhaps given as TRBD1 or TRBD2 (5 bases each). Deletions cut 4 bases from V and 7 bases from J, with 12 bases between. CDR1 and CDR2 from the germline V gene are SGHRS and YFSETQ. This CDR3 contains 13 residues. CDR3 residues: CASSTGAPNEQFF. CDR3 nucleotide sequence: TGCGCCAGCAGCACCGGGGCTCCAAATGAGCAGTTCTTC.

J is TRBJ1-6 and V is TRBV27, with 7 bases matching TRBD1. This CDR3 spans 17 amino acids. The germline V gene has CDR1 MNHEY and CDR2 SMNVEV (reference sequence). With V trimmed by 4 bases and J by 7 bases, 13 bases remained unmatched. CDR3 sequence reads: CASSSDLTPGGNSPLHF. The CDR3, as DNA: TGTGCCAGCAGTTCCGATTTGACCCCAGGGGGGAATTCACCCCTCCACTTT.

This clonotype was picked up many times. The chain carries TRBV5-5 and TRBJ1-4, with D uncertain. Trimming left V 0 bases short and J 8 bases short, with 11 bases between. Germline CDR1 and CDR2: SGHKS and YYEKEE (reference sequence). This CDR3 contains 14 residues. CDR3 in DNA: TGTGCCAGCAGCTTGGACATAGGAGGGGAAAAACTGTTTTTT. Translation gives CASSLDIGGEKLFF.

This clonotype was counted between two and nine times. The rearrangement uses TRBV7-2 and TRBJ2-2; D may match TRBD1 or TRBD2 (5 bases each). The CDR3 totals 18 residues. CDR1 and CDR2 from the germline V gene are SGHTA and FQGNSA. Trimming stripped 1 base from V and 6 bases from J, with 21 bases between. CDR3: CASSLGQGRGRMPGELFF. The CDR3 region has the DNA TGTGCCAGCAGCTTAGGTCAGGGACGGGGTCGTATGCCCGGGGAGCTGTTTTTT.

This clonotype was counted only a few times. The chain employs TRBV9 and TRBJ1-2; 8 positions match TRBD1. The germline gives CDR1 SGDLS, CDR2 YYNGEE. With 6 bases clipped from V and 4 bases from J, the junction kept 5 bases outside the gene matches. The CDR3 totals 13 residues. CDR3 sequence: CASNPQGGYGYTF. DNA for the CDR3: TGTGCCAGCAACCCACAGGGGGGCTATGGCTACACCTTC.

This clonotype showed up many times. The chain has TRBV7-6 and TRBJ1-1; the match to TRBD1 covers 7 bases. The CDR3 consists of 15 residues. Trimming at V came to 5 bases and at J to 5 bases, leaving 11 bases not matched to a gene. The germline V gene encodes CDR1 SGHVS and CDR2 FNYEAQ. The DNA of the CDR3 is TGTGCCAGCAGCCCCACACCAGGGACAGATACTGAAGCTTTCTTT. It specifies CASSPTPGTDTEAFF.

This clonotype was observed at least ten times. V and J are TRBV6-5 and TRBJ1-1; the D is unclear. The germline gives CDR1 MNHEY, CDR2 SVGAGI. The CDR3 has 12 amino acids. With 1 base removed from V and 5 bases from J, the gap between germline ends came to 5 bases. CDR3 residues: CASSYLGTEAFF. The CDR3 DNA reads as TGTGCCAGCAGTTACTTGGGAACTGAAGCTTTCTTT.

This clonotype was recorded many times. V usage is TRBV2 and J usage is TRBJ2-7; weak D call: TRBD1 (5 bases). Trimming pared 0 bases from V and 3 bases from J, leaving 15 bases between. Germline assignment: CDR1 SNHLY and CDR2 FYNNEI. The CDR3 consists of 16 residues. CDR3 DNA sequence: TGTGCCAGCAGTGAAGCGCCAGCTTATGGACACTACGAGCAGTACGTC. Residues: CASSEAPAYGHYEQYV.